This is a list of T cell receptor beta chains from one sample in a study of cytomegalovirus exposure and HLA in healthy donors. Sequencing was performed with immunoSEQ multiplex PCR; in TCRdb, only in-frame clones are kept and a portion is missing. The sample yields approximately 100,000 clones, about three quarters seen once. The source material was PBMCs. The origin of the receptors is a woman between 18 and 30 years old in good health and CMV-seropositive. Both conserved end residues are part of each CDR3. Fields, in order: V gene, CDR3 length, J gene, CDR3 protein.

v_gene: TRBV13; len: 20; j_gene: TRBJ2-3; CDR3aa: CASSSRGTSGTIVGTDTQYF
v_gene: TRBV6-6; len: 15; j_gene: TRBJ1-1; CDR3aa: CASSYPTGVGTEAFF
v_gene: TRBV2; len: 17; j_gene: TRBJ1-2; CDR3aa: CASSVSGHTEEDYGYTF
v_gene: TRBV6-5; len: 14; j_gene: TRBJ1-2; CDR3aa: CASSRHDRVHGYTF
v_gene: TRBV5-4; len: 15; j_gene: TRBJ2-5; CDR3aa: CASSFWREGLETQYF
v_gene: TRBV28; len: 15; j_gene: TRBJ2-1; CDR3aa: CASRLSSGSYNEQFF
v_gene: TRBV30; len: 12; j_gene: TRBJ2-5; CDR3aa: CAWDRGEKTQYF
v_gene: TRBV27; len: 14; j_gene: TRBJ2-7; CDR3aa: CASSLWGTSYEQYF
v_gene: TRBV4-1; len: 13; j_gene: TRBJ2-7; CDR3aa: CASSYGGAYEQYF
v_gene: TRBV7-3; len: 15; j_gene: TRBJ2-3; CDR3aa: CASSSAGGSTDTQYF
v_gene: TRBV19; len: 16; j_gene: TRBJ1-1; CDR3aa: CASTGWRTGMNTEAFF
v_gene: TRBV28; len: 16; j_gene: TRBJ2-7; CDR3aa: CASSFPPGGYLGEQYF
v_gene: TRBV30; len: 13; j_gene: TRBJ1-4; CDR3aa: CAWMWTGGEKLFF
v_gene: TRBV5-1; len: 14; j_gene: TRBJ1-1; CDR3aa: CASSLQTGDTEAFF
v_gene: TRBV25-1; len: 13; j_gene: TRBJ2-7; CDR3aa: CASSEKGTGGQYF
v_gene: TRBV6-6; len: 15; j_gene: TRBJ2-7; CDR3aa: CASSHHGGPNYEQYF
v_gene: TRBV29-1; len: 11; j_gene: TRBJ1-1; CDR3aa: CSVEARTEAFF
v_gene: TRBV28; len: 15; j_gene: TRBJ2-7; CDR3aa: CASSLTSGQIYEQYF
v_gene: TRBV6-5; len: 13; j_gene: TRBJ1-3; CDR3aa: CASSSGFGNTIYF
v_gene: TRBV12-5; len: 15; j_gene: TRBJ2-1; CDR3aa: CASGSGLAGYNEQFF
v_gene: TRBV28; len: 15; j_gene: TRBJ1-6; CDR3aa: CASSPTRQGVAPLHF
v_gene: TRBV30; len: 11; j_gene: TRBJ2-1; CDR3aa: CAWSVIGEQFF
v_gene: TRBV5-1; len: 16; j_gene: TRBJ1-1; CDR3aa: CASSLALGGRGTEAFF
v_gene: TRBV9; len: 15; j_gene: TRBJ2-7; CDR3aa: CASSVDPGLAYEQYF
v_gene: TRBV28; len: 13; j_gene: TRBJ2-7; CDR3aa: CASGGQGESEQYF
v_gene: TRBV30; len: 13; j_gene: TRBJ1-3; CDR3aa: CAGTGTGGNTIYF
v_gene: TRBV29-1; len: 13; j_gene: TRBJ1-1; CDR3aa: CSVVQGAMSEAFF
v_gene: TRBV7-9; len: 19; j_gene: TRBJ2-5; CDR3aa: CASSLGLAGGVRYQETQYF
v_gene: TRBV10-2; len: 14; j_gene: TRBJ1-5; CDR3aa: CASSGGWGNQPQHF
v_gene: TRBV5-4; len: 16; j_gene: TRBJ2-1; CDR3aa: CASSSGGGGGHNEQFF
v_gene: TRBV25-1; len: 16; j_gene: TRBJ2-5; CDR3aa: CASSLGAHGGQETQYF
v_gene: TRBV5-6; len: 14; j_gene: TRBJ1-4; CDR3aa: CASSSGVGNEKLFF
v_gene: TRBV28; len: 14; j_gene: TRBJ2-5; CDR3aa: CAIQGSPTRETQYF
v_gene: TRBV9; len: 17; j_gene: TRBJ2-6; CDR3aa: CASSAGGGYTGANVLTF
v_gene: TRBV2; len: 13; j_gene: TRBJ1-2; CDR3aa: CASCQGPWYGYTF
v_gene: TRBV5-1; len: 15; j_gene: TRBJ2-3; CDR3aa: CASSPDRHAPDTQYF
v_gene: TRBV4-1; len: 17; j_gene: TRBJ2-3; CDR3aa: CASSQDPTARYTDTQYF
v_gene: TRBV25-1; len: 16; j_gene: TRBJ1-3; CDR3aa: CASSEGTGGSGNTIYF
v_gene: TRBV4-1; len: 18; j_gene: TRBJ1-3; CDR3aa: CASSQVLGDLLSGNTIYF
v_gene: TRBV30; len: 14; j_gene: TRBJ2-7; CDR3aa: CACLRQGALEEQYF
v_gene: TRBV25-1; len: 13; j_gene: TRBJ2-1; CDR3aa: CASSDAGYNEQFF
v_gene: TRBV28; len: 14; j_gene: TRBJ1-2; CDR3aa: CASSSGQGLYGYTF
v_gene: TRBV19; len: 15; j_gene: TRBJ1-6; CDR3aa: CASVPQGSYNSPLHF